The rows below give T cell receptor beta chains drawn from one sample of a study of cytotoxic CD8 clonotypes in ibrutinib-treated CLL. Clones were read by immunoSEQ multiplex PCR, and TCRdb kept only the in-frame ones, dropping some. The sample carries around 70,000 clones, 90% recorded once. The source was PBMCs, collected after 12 months of ibrutinib treatment. Receptor source: a human donor with chronic lymphocytic leukemia. Each CDR3 is given with its conserved first and last residue. Each record gives: J gene, V gene, clone size, D gene, CDR3 DNA, CDR3 protein. The D gene is left open where the match is weak. Size tells how often a clone was seen (once, few, many) or the class of an expanded clone, and some rows leave it out.

>TRBJ2-7|TRBV19|NA|NA
TGTGCCAGTAGTACCATCAGCCACCTACAGGGATCCTACGAGCAGTACTTC
CASSTISHLQGSYEQYF
>TRBJ1-5|TRBV30|few|TRBD1
TGTGCCTGGGGGACAGGGGGAAATCAGCCCCAGCATTTT
CAWGTGGNQPQHF
>TRBJ2-1|TRBV5-1|NA|NA
TGCGCCAGCAGCTTGGACGGGACACGATACAATGAGCAGTTCTTC
CASSLDGTRYNEQFF
>TRBJ2-3|TRBV5-1|NA|TRBD2
TGCGCCAGCAGCCCCTGGGGCGGGAGCTCTACAGATACGCAGTATTTT
CASSPWGGSSTDTQYF
>TRBJ2-3|TRBV7-7|NA|NA
TGTGCCAGCAGCCCCGGGTCGATTCAAGGCACAGATACGCAGTATTTT
CASSPGSIQGTDTQYF
>TRBJ2-5|TRBV7-7|once|NA
TGTGCTAGCAGCTTCCAGCACGGGGAGACCCAGTACTTC
CASSFQHGETQYF
>TRBJ1-1|TRBV11-2|NA|TRBD1
TGTGCCAGCAGCTTAGGGACAGGGAGCATGAACACTGAAGCTTTCTTT
CASSLGTGSMNTEAFF
>TRBJ1-2|TRBV19|once|NA
TGTGCCAGTAGCCTCCCAGGGTCCTCCTATGGCTACACCTTC
CASSLPGSSYGYTF
>TRBJ1-5|TRBV7-2|NA|TRBD1
TGTGCCAGCAGCGAACAAGGGGGCAGTGGTCAGCCCCAGCATTTT
CASSEQGGSGQPQHF
>TRBJ2-7|TRBV9|NA|NA
TGTGCCAGCAGCGTAGGTCCTGGACCTTACGAGCAGTACTTC
CASSVGPGPYEQYF
>TRBJ2-7|TRBV9|once|NA
TGTGCCAGCAGCGGATTGGGCAGTAACACCTACGAGCAGTACTTC
CASSGLGSNTYEQYF
>TRBJ1-5|TRBV19|NA|NA
TGTGCCAGTAGTCCACCCCTGAGTAGGGCCCTAAATCAGCCCCAGCATTTT
CASSPPLSRALNQPQHF
>TRBJ2-1|TRBV18|NA|TRBD2
TGTGCCAGCTCACTGGGACTAGCGGGTCTCAATGAGCAGTTCTTC
CASSLGLAGLNEQFF
>TRBJ1-1|TRBV19|few|TRBD1
TGTGCCAGTAGTTCCGGGACAGGGCCTCGCCCAGCTTTCTTT
CASSSGTGPRPAFF
>TRBJ2-2|TRBV5-1|NA|TRBD1
TGCGCCAGCAGCGCCTTAACAGGGGAAACGAACACCGGGGAGCTGTTTTTT
CASSALTGETNTGELFF
>TRBJ2-1|TRBV6-1|NA|TRBD1
TGTGCCAGCAGTGGGCGACAGGGGACGGGGTACTACAATGAGCAGTTCTTC
CASSGRQGTGYYNEQFF
>TRBJ1-1|TRBV19|NA|NA
TGTGCCAGTTCTTTGTCGTGGAACACTGAAGCTTTCTTT
CASSLSWNTEAFF
>TRBJ2-1|TRBV11-3|NA|TRBD2
TGTGCCAGCAGCTTAGATCGGGGGGAAGAGCAGTTCTTC
CASSLDRGEEQFF
>TRBJ2-1|TRBV20-1|NA|NA
TGCAGTGCTAGACTGGACAATGAGCAGTTCTTC
CSARLDNEQFF